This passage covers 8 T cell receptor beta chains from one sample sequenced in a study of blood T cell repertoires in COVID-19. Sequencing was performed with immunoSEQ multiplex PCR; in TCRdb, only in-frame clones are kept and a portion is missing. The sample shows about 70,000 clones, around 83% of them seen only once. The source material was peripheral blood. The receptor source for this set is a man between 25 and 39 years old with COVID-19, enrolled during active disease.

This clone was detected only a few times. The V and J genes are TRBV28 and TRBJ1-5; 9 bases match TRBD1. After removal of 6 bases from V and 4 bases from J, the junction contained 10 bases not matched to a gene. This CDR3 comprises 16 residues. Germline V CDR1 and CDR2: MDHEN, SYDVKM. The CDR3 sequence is CASSPGGQGENQPQHF. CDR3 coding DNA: TGTGCCAGCAGCCCCGGGGGACAGGGCGAAAATCAGCCCCAGCATTTT.

CDR3 loop: CASTPNRDNAEAFF. The CDR3 nucleotides read TGTGCCAGCACCCCTAACAGGGATAACGCTGAAGCTTTCTTT. V and J are TRBV4-2 and TRBJ1-1, with D perhaps matching TRBD1 (6 bases). This CDR3 has 14 amino acids. The germline V and J ends were trimmed by 7 bases and 6 bases, with 18 bases remaining between them. The germline V gene encodes CDR1 LGHNA and CDR2 YNFKEQ.

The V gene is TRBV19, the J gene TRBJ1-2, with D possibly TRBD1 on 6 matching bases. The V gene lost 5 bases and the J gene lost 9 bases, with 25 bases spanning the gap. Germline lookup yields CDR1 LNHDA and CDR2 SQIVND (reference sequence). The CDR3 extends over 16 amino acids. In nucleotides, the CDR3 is TGTGCCAGTAGTCTGACAGACAGGCCGAGTCTTCCCAGCTACACCTTC. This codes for CASSLTDRPSLPSYTF.

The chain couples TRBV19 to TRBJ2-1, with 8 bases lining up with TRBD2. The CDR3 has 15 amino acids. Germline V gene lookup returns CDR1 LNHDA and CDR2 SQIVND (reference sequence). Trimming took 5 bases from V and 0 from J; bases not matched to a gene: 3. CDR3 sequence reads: CASSVAGSSYNEQFF. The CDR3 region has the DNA TGTGCCAGTAGTGTAGCGGGGAGCTCCTACAATGAGCAGTTCTTC.

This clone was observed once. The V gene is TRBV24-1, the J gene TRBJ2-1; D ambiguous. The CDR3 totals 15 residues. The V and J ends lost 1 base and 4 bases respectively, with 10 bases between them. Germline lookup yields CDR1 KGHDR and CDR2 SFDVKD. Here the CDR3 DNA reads TGTGCCACCAGTGATTTTAGTCAGGCATACAATGAGCAGTTCTTC. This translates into CATSDFSQAYNEQFF.

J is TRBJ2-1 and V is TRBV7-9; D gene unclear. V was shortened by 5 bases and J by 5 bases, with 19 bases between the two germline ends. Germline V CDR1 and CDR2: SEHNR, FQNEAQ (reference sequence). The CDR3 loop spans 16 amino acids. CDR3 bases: TGTGCCAGCAGCGACGAGACTGCCGGCGCGAACAATGAGCAGTTCTTC. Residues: CASSDETAGANNEQFF.

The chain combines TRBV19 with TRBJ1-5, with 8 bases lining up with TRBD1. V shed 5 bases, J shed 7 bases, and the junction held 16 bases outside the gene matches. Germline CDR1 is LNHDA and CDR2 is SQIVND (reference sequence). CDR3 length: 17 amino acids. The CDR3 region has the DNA TGTGCCAGTAGTTTGACAGGGGCCAATCCCCGGATCCAGCCCCAGCATTTT. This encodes CASSLTGANPRIQPQHF. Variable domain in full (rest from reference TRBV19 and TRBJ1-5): DGGITQSPKYLFRKEGQNVTLSCEQNLNHDAMYWYRQDPGQGLRLIYYSQIVNDFQKGDIAEGYSVSREKKESFPLTVTSAQKNPTAFYLCASSLTGANPRIQPQHFGDGTRLSIL.

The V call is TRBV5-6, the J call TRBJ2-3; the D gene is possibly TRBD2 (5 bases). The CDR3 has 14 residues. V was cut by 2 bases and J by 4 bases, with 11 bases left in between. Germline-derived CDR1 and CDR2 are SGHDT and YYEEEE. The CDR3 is CASSLRESADTQYF. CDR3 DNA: TGTGCCAGCAGCTTAAGGGAGTCCGCAGATACGCAGTATTTT.